This section outlines one TCR beta chain sequence together with its context. Its antigen is as yet unknown. A read error may produce the germline difference seen at one junction end. Molecular-barcoded quantitative 5'-RACE produced these TCR beta libraries. MiXCR, applied by TCRdb to the 5' RACE reads, yields one record per CDR3 protein. The sample carries under 250,000 distinct CDR3 sequences, 10% to 13% recorded once. This sample was taken from a study of CD8 T cells in ankylosing spondylitis. The CDR3 is 14 residues long. Germline CDR1 and CDR2: SGHRS and YFSETQ. Study-level results: CD8+ disease-linked clones were present at relatively low frequencies in blood. Reports of some motif variants in reactive arthritis synovial fluid and blood predate this one. From matched ankylosing spondylitis synovial fluid, disease-linked clones were reportedly recovered at significantly enriched levels.

This receptor was identified in a male donor with ankylosing spondylitis or in good health (not recorded which). This chain links TRBV5-1 with TRBJ1-1; D is undetermined. The sequenced sample consisted of blood, either unsorted or a sorted T cell fraction (not recorded which). CDR3 amino acids: CASSRTVGNTKAFF. The CDR3 bases are TGCGCCAGCAGCCGGACGGTTGGGAACACTAAAGCTTTCTTT.